Below, one T cell receptor beta chain is given with its context. The target antigen is unknown. The record originates from a study of blood T cells in healthy people across ages. Study-level points and caveats: Diversity estimates drawn from one million T cells were deemed underestimates. Samples with more naive T cells showed higher observed beta diversity. As age increased, TCR beta diversity per million T cells fell in a roughly linear fashion.

Next came a second PCR, run for about 6 to 12 cycles, which used a sample-barcoded 5' primer along with a J-beta primer mix. TCRdb re-called the 5' RACE reads with MiXCR, one entry per CDR3 protein. Here the sample spans approximately 690,000 distinct CDR3 sequences, roughly 53% being singletons. V trimming: 5 bases; J trimming: 3 bases; junction bases outside the gene matches: 7. The germline CDR1 and CDR2 sequences are DFQATT and SNEGSKA (reference sequence). The CDR3 totals 14 residues. The chain combines TRBV20-1 with TRBJ1-2, with 9 nucleotides matching TRBD1. This receptor was obtained from a man aged 55 to 70 in good health. Sequenced input: blood. The CDR3 DNA follows: TGCAGTGCTCAAGCGAGACAGGGGGACTATGGCTACACCTTC. Its translation: CSAQARQGDYGYTF.